The entry that follows covers one T cell receptor (beta chain) sequence. Its target is not known. The data were taken from a study of T cell responses to AZD1222 COVID-19 vaccine. Points from the study as a whole: Spike was spanned by vaccine-associated CD4 TCRs, which were dominant at 160-218 and 743-854. In a largely white British group with more females than males, clonal diversity was possibly underestimated. Recipients of two AZD1222 doses showed rising Spike-specific TCR breadth and depth.

The CDR3 covers 14 residues. With 0 bases removed from V and 5 bases from J, the gap between germline ends came to 10 bases. Per the germline V gene, CDR1 is LNHDA and CDR2 is SQIVND (reference sequence). The protocol was immunoSEQ multiplex PCR, while the TCRdb copy is restricted to in-frame clones and leaves out a portion. The sample lists 100,000 to 120,000 clones, 94% occurring once. The clonotype was recovered from an adult who received the AZD1222 COVID-19 vaccine. The chain has TRBV19 and TRBJ1-1; tentative D call: TRBD1 (5 bases). The specimen was peripheral blood, collected 28 days after the second AZD1222 dose. The CDR3 bases are TGTGCCAGTAGTATAGATGGGGGAGGAACTGAAGCTTTCTTT. This encodes CASSIDGGGTEAFF.